A selection of T cell receptor beta chains follows, all from one sample in a study of T cells in Graves' hyperthyroidism and ophthalmopathy. TCRdb re-called the multiplex PCR reads through MiXCR, storing one row per CDR3 protein. The data hold fewer than 550,000 distinct CDR3 sequences, with about 15% observed a single time. The sample consisted of blood. Receptor source: a woman under 30 with Graves' hyperthyroidism. CDR3s include the opening cysteine and the closing phenylalanine or tryptophan. Each record gives: V gene, CDR3 protein.

V: TRBV7-9; CDR3: CASSRTGQGADGYTF
V: TRBV10-3; CDR3: CAISEGRTGKADEQYF
V: TRBV5-1; CDR3: CASSLNPGPVTYEQYF
V: TRBV30; CDR3: CAGGRSGANVLTF
V: TRBV25-1; CDR3: CASSDIGTGGGRSPLHF
V: TRBV6-1; CDR3: CASSYLWEGSNYGYTF
V: TRBV20-1; CDR3: CSARAQGETEAFF
V: TRBV20-1; CDR3: CSAREGSNQPQHF
V: TRBV3-1; CDR3: CASSKGTGTGYTF
V: TRBV6-1; CDR3: CASSQRDRVFGQYF
V: TRBV12-3/TRBV12-4; CDR3: CASSLTASSYEQYF
V: TRBV24-1; CDR3: CATSVGSGRRSGELFF
V: TRBV2; CDR3: CASSLQGNNQPQHF
V: TRBV7-3; CDR3: CASRKGGGPYNEQFF
V: TRBV20-1; CDR3: CSARSRDRGFYEQYF
V: TRBV20-1; CDR3: CSATKTSAYNEQFF
V: TRBV7-2; CDR3: CASSSLVSTGELFF
V: TRBV6-1; CDR3: CASSQGGAPSYEQYF
V: TRBV11-2; CDR3: CASSLDPSGLSYNEQFF
V: TRBV18; CDR3: CASSPGDARYTF
V: TRBV11-3; CDR3: CASSLFTSGRTDTQYF
V: TRBV12-3/TRBV12-4; CDR3: CASTPGWQETQYF
V: TRBV7-9; CDR3: CASSPRGSGGTDTQYF